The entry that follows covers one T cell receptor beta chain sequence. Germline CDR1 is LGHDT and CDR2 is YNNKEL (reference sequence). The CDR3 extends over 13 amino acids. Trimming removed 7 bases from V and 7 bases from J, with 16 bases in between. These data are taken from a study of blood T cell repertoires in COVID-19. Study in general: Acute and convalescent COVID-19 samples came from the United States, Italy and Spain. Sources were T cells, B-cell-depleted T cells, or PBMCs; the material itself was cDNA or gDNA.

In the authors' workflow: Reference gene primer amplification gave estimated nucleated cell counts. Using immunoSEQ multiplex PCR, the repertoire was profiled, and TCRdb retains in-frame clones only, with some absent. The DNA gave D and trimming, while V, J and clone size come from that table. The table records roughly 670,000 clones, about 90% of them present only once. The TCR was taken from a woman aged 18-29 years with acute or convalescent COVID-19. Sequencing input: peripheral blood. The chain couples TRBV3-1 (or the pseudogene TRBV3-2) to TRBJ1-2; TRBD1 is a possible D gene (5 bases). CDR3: CASTDSSERGYTF. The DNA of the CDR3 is TGTGCCAGCACCGACAGTTCTGAACGTGGCTACACCTTC.